Reported below is one T cell receptor beta chain. The antigen is not known. The record originates from a study of T cell repertoires in cytomegalovirus infection. Study in general: The study used recently identified HLA-C-restricted and well-studied HLA-B-restricted CMV epitopes. Indications came from public TCR beta signatures; they pointed to CMV infection and to a matching HLA type. Study-level results: It was HLA-C-restricted CMV-specific TCR beta clonotypes that dominated the response ex vivo.

The germline V gene encodes CDR1 SQVTM and CDR2 ANQGSEA. This CDR3 has 11 residues. The trim removed 4 bases at V and 7 bases at J, leaving 2 bases unmatched. Using its own MiXCR run on the reads, TCRdb lists one record per CDR3 protein. The sample consists of about 770,000 distinct CDR3 sequences, 25% to 30% of them appearing once. The origin of this receptor is a human donor in good health (CMV status not recorded). Some clones in this sample may be carry-over from other donors' samples. This chain connects TRBV29-1 to TRBJ1-1; the match to TRBD1 covers 8 bases. This sample comprised cultured CD8+ T cells from PBMCs, obtained from culture after CMV antigen stimulation. The CDR3 DNA follows: TGCAGCGTTGTGACAGGGGATGAAGCTTTCTTT. It yields the protein CSVVTGDEAFF.